This passage covers 6 T cell receptor beta chains from one sample sequenced in a study of T cell responses to AZD1222 COVID-19 vaccine. TCRdb's table, derived via immunoSEQ multiplex PCR, lists solely in-frame clones and lacks some. Here the sample spans about 88,000 clones, approximately 91% being singletons. The material was peripheral blood, obtained 28 days after the second AZD1222 dose. These receptors were taken from an adult who received the AZD1222 COVID-19 vaccine.

V gene TRBV12-5 combines with J gene TRBJ2-6; D is uncertain. This CDR3 region has 15 residues. Germline CDR1 is LGHNT and CDR2 is FRNRAP. The ends were cut back, 4 bases at V and 1 base at J, with 8 bases in the middle. The CDR3 region is CASGSPWSGANVLTF. The DNA of the CDR3 is TGTGCTAGTGGTTCCCCCTGGTCTGGGGCCAACGTCCTGACTTTC.

The chain links TRBV6-2 or TRBV6-3 to TRBJ2-1; 9 bases are a match to TRBD2. Germline trimming cut 0 bases from V and 8 bases from J; bases unmatched to any gene: 5. Germline V gene data show CDR1 as MNHEY and CDR2 as SVGEGT. There are 15 residues in the CDR3. Written as DNA, the CDR3 is TGTGCCAGCAGTTACTCTGCGGGGGGGAGGGATGAGCAGTTCTTC. It translates to CASSYSAGGRDEQFF.

The gene calls are TRBV18 and TRBJ1-2; 10 nucleotides line up with TRBD1. This CDR3 spans 16 amino acids. Germline values: CDR1 KGHSH, CDR2 LQKENI. Trimming took 4 bases from V and 3 from J; bases not matched to a gene: 8. In DNA form, the CDR3 reads TGTGCCAGCTCACACCGACAGGGGGCTTCCCACTATGGCTACACCTTC. It codes for CASSHRQGASHYGYTF.

This chain joins TRBV4-2 and TRBJ1-2; 7 bases are shared with TRBD1. The CDR3 is 19 residues long. V dropped 0 bases and J dropped 5; count of bases not matched to a gene: 18. The germline V gene has CDR1 LGHNA and CDR2 YNFKEQ. Here the CDR3 reads CASSQEGEGANSPRYGYTF. CDR3 nucleotide sequence: TGTGCCAGCAGCCAAGAAGGGGAGGGGGCTAATTCGCCCCGGTATGGCTACACCTTC.

This rearrangement joins TRBV15 to TRBJ1-2, with D tentatively TRBD1 (6 bases). The CDR3 is made up of 16 amino acids. V was trimmed by 1 base and J by 0 bases, leaving 12 bases between them. Germline V gene sequence: CDR1 LNHNV, CDR2 YYDKDF (reference sequence). In DNA, the CDR3 is TGTGCCACCAGCAGAGGACAGGACAGAGCTAACTATGGCTACACCTTC. Amino acid sequence: CATSRGQDRANYGYTF.

This sequence joins TRBV5-1 and TRBJ2-2, with TRBD1 matching 9 bases. Germline loops: CDR1 SGHRS, CDR2 YFSETQ. J was trimmed by 7 bases and V by 3 bases; bases with no gene match: 4. This CDR3 spans 14 amino acids. CDR3 loop: CASSWDREYGELFF. Written as DNA, the CDR3 is TGCGCCAGCAGCTGGGACAGGGAGTACGGGGAGCTGTTTTTT.